Listed below are T cell receptor beta chains from one sample, sequenced in a study of spatial heterogeneity in lung cancer. Via MiXCR, TCRdb re-called the 5' RACE reads, giving one row per CDR3 protein. The sample shows 90,000 to 95,000 distinct CDR3 sequences, about an eighth of them seen only once. Sequenced material: PBMCs, taken at surgery. The source of these receptors is a male donor with early-stage non-small cell lung cancer. Each CDR3 is given with its conserved first and last residue. The D gene is left open where the match is weak. Clone size is shown for a subset of rows, as once, few, many or a class of expanded clone.

D | J | size | V | DNA | CDR3
TRBD2 | TRBJ2-5 | few | TRBV6-2/TRBV6-3 | TGTGCCAGCAGTTACGGCCGGCTAGCGGGGGGGCCGGAGACCCAGTACTTC | CASSYGRLAGGPETQYF
. | TRBJ2-5 | few | TRBV7-8 | TGTGCCAGCGGGTTCTTCGGGACACTACAAGAGACCCAGTACTTC | CASGFFGTLQETQYF
. | TRBJ1-5 | few | TRBV29-1 | TGCAGCGTTGTAACTTCAGGCAATCAGCCCCAGCATTTT | CSVVTSGNQPQHF
. | TRBJ1-1 | few | TRBV20-1 | TGCAGTGCTAGGGGGTCCGGTGAAGCTTTCTTT | CSARGSGEAFF
TRBD2 | TRBJ2-1 | few | TRBV10-3 | TGTGCCATCAGCGACGGGACTAGCGGGGCCCGCGGTGAGCAGTTCTTC | CAISDGTSGARGEQFF
. | TRBJ2-3 | . | TRBV5-5 | TGTGCCAGCAGCTTGATCCTAGCAGATACGCAGTATTTT | CASSLILADTQYF
TRBD1 | TRBJ2-3 | . | TRBV29-1 | TGCAGCGTGGGACAGGGGGTCGGCACAGATACGCAGTATTTT | CSVGQGVGTDTQYF
TRBD1 | TRBJ2-3 | . | TRBV20-1 | TGCAGTGCTCCGGACAGGCGAAGTCACACAGATACGCAGTATTTT | CSAPDRRSHTDTQYF
. | TRBJ1-2 | . | TRBV3-1 | TGTGCCAGCAGCCAACCGCAGTTCTATGGCTACACCTTC | CASSQPQFYGYTF
. | TRBJ1-3 | many | TRBV29-1 | TGCAGCGTTGCGGAGTTTACTGGAAACACCATATATTTT | CSVAEFTGNTIYF
. | TRBJ1-1 | . | TRBV12-3/TRBV12-4 | TGTGCCAGCAGTTTACGAGGAGGTAAAGCTTTCTTT | CASSLRGGKAFF
TRBD1 | TRBJ1-1 | . | TRBV7-2 | TGTGCCAGCAGCTTAGGGACAGGGGCAAACACTGAAGCTTTCTTT | CASSLGTGANTEAFF
TRBD2 | TRBJ2-7 | many | TRBV9 | TGTGCCAGCAGCGTCGGGACTAGCGGATATTTCTCCTACGAGCAGTACTTC | CASSVGTSGYFSYEQYF
. | TRBJ1-5 | once | TRBV19 | TGTGCCAGTAGTATCGGACAGTATAGCAATCAGCCCCAGCATTTT | CASSIGQYSNQPQHF
. | TRBJ2-7 | . | TRBV6-2/TRBV6-3 | TGTGCCAGCAGCTTGGACGGGGTTGAAAGCGAGCAGTACTTC | CASSLDGVESEQYF
. | TRBJ1-4 | few | TRBV7-9 | TGTGCCAGCTGTGGACGGCTAAATGAAAAACTGTTTTTT | CASCGRLNEKLFF
TRBD1 | TRBJ2-4 | many | TRBV6-1 | TGTGCCAGCAGTGGGAACCACGGGACAGGAGACATTCAGTACTTC | CASSGNHGTGDIQYF
. | TRBJ2-5 | few | TRBV6-2/TRBV6-3 | TGTGCCAGCAGCACCCGTGGGGCTAGCGTGCAAGAGACCCAGTACTTC | CASSTRGASVQETQYF
TRBD1 | TRBJ2-5 | few | TRBV7-9 | TGTGCCAGCAGTAGCGACAGGGGGCTCGGAGAGACCCAGTACTTC | CASSSDRGLGETQYF
. | TRBJ2-1 | . | TRBV18 | TGTGCCAGCTCACCGGGGTTTGGCAATGAGCAGTTCTTC | CASSPGFGNEQFF
. | TRBJ1-5 | few | TRBV12-3/TRBV12-4 | TGTGCCAGCACCCCTGGGGGCGGCCTGAATCAGCCCCAGCATTTT | CASTPGGGLNQPQHF
TRBD2 | TRBJ2-3 | . | TRBV3-1 | TGTGCCAGCAGTCAGACCCTAGCGGGAGGCACAGATACGCAGTATTTT | CASSQTLAGGTDTQYF
. | TRBJ2-5 | . | TRBV28 | TGTGCCAGCAGTTCTACAGTTGTTCAAGAGACCCAGTACTTC | CASSSTVVQETQYF
TRBD1 | TRBJ1-2 | many | TRBV5-1 | TGCGCCAGCAGCAAGGACAGGGTTGACTATGGCTACACCTTC | CASSKDRVDYGYTF
. | TRBJ1-2 | . | TRBV28 | TGTGCCACCACGACCGCTTGGCCCGGCGTAATTTCTAACTATGGCTACACCTTC | CATTTAWPGVISNYGYTF
. | TRBJ2-7 | many | TRBV6-2/TRBV6-3 | TGTGCCAGCAGTCCCGGGACGCCCTACGAGCAGTACTTC | CASSPGTPYEQYF